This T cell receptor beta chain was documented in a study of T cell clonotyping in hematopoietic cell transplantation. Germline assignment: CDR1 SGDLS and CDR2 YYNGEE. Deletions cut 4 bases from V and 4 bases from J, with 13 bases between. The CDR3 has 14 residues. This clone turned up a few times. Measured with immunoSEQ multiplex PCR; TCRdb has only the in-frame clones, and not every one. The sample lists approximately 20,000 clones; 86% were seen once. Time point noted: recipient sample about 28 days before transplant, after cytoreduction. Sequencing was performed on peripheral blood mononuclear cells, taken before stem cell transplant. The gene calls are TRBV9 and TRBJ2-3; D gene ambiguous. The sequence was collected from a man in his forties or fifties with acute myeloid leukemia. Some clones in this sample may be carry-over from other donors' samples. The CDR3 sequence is CASSPGGRADTQYF. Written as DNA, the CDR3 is TGTGCCAGCAGCCCGGGTGGAAGAGCAGATACGCAGTATTTT.